The 21 T cell receptor beta chains presented below share a single source sample, sequenced in a study of cytomegalovirus exposure and HLA in healthy donors. The PCR had 60 Vbeta and 13 Jbeta primers. Produced via immunoSEQ multiplex PCR; TCRdb's table is partial and in-frame only. The sample carries over 150,000 clones, around three quarters recorded once. Source material: PBMCs. The receptors were gathered from a woman between 35 and 50 years old in good health and CMV-seronegative.

J is TRBJ1-1 and V is TRBV19, with 7 bases that match TRBD1. V shed 6 bases, J shed 0 bases, and the junction held 7 bases outside the gene matches. Per germline, CDR1 LNHDA and CDR2 SQIVND (reference sequence). CDR3 size: 15 residues. As DNA, the CDR3 is TGTGCCAGTAGCCGGGACAGCCCCATGAACACTGAAGCTTTCTTT. Its protein product is CASSRDSPMNTEAFF. The whole variable domain, filled in from reference TRBV19 and TRBJ1-1, reads DGGITQSPKYLFRKEGQNVTLSCEQNLNHDAMYWYRQDPGQGLRLIYYSQIVNDFQKGDIAEGYSVSREKKESFPLTVTSAQKNPTAFYLCASSRDSPMNTEAFFGQGTRLTVV.

The chain has TRBV7-9 and TRBJ2-7; the match to TRBD2 covers 9 bases. CDR3 length: 15 residues. The ends lost 4 bases at V and 0 bases at J; junction bases unmatched: 4. Germline CDR1 and CDR2: SEHNR and FQNEAQ (reference sequence). CDR3 bases: TGTGCCAGCAGCTCGACTAGCGGTAGCTCCTACGAGCAGTACTTC. This translates into CASSSTSGSSYEQYF.

J is TRBJ2-1 and V is TRBV6-9; perhaps TRBD2 as D (6 bases). Germline-derived CDR1 and CDR2 are MNHGY and SVAAGI. Trimming took off 4 bases at V and 4 bases at J, with 20 bases between the two ends. This CDR3 region has 17 residues. The CDR3 loop reads CASSFSAWGVRYNEQFF. CDR3 bases: TGTGCCAGCAGTTTTTCTGCGTGGGGGGTTCGGTACAATGAGCAGTTCTTC.

This chain joins TRBV5-6 and TRBJ2-1; D might be TRBD2 (7 bases). Trimming left V 3 bases short and J 2 bases short, with 18 bases between. Germline V gives CDR1 SGHDT, CDR2 YYEEEE. The CDR3 runs to 17 residues. CDR3: CASSSSLRGGTYNEQFF. CDR3 DNA: TGTGCCAGCAGCTCCTCCCTTAGGGGGGGAACCTACAATGAGCAGTTCTTC.

The chain employs TRBV25-1 and TRBJ2-2; 8 nucleotides agree with TRBD1. J was trimmed by 3 bases and V by 4 bases; bases with no gene match: 4. Germline lookup yields CDR1 MGHDK and CDR2 SYGVNS. This CDR3 is 15 amino acids long. CDR3 coding DNA: TGTGCCAGCAGTGCCCTACAGGGGGACACCGGGGAGCTGTTTTTT. Its translation is CASSALQGDTGELFF. Full variable domain (missing parts from reference TRBV25-1 and TRBJ2-2): EADIYQTPRYLVIGTGKKITLECSQTMGHDKMYWYQQDPGMELHLIHYSYGVNSTEKGDLSSESTVSRIRTEHFPLTLESARPSHTSQYLCASSALQGDTGELFFGEGSRLTVL.

This chain uses TRBV10-3 with TRBJ2-2; TRBD2 agrees at 8 bases. This CDR3 contains 17 residues. With V trimmed by 7 bases and J by 2 bases, 12 bases remained unmatched. CDR1 and CDR2 from the germline V gene are ENHRY and SYGVKD. CDR3 sequence (DNA): TGTGCCATCAAGGGGCTAGGTAGCGGGACTAACACCGGGGAGCTGTTTTTT. It codes for CAIKGLGSGTNTGELFF.

This clone appeared once. The chain links TRBV7-9 to TRBJ1-3; possible D gene TRBD1, 5 bases. With 0 bases removed from V and 3 bases from J, the gap between germline ends came to 9 bases. The germline V gene has CDR1 SEHNR and CDR2 FQNEAQ (reference sequence). CDR3 length: 15 amino acids. This CDR3 is CASSLARGHGNTIYF. The CDR3 nucleotides read TGTGCCAGCAGCTTAGCTAGGGGTCATGGAAACACCATATATTTT.

This clone was seen more than once but under ten times. This rearrangement joins TRBV6-1 to TRBJ1-1; D might be TRBD1 (5 bases). Germline CDR1 and CDR2: MNHNS and SASEGT. V lost 5 bases and J 3 bases, leaving 13 bases between the germline ends. This CDR3 region has 14 residues. Here the CDR3 reads CASSSLWGDTEAFF. Written as DNA, the CDR3 is TGTGCCAGCAGTAGCCTGTGGGGGGACACTGAAGCTTTCTTT.

A note on this clone: Germline is not matched at one junction end, which may reflect a read error. CDR3 DNA: TGCGCCAGCAGCTTGGGCAGGGTCAACCCTATTTTT. It specifies CASSLGRVNPIF. The V call is TRBV5-1, the J call TRBJ1-2; tentative D call: TRBD1 (5 bases). Germline V gene lookup returns CDR1 SGHRS and CDR2 YFSETQ. The CDR3 spans 12 residues.

This rearrangement joins TRBV28 to TRBJ1-4, with D perhaps matching TRBD1 (6 bases). V was clipped by 4 bases and J by 3 bases, with 9 bases between them. Germline-derived CDR1 and CDR2 are MDHEN and SYDVKM. The CDR3 consists of 14 residues. CDR3 DNA: TGTGCCAGCAGTTCTGGACAGTCTAATGAAAAACTGTTTTTT. This translates into CASSSGQSNEKLFF. Full variable domain (remainder filled in from reference TRBV28 and TRBJ1-4): DVKVTQSSRYLVKRTGEKVFLECVQDMDHENMFWYRQDPGLGLRLIYFSYDVKMKEKGDIPEGYSVSREKKERFSLILESASTNQTSMYLCASSSGQSNEKLFFGSGTQLSVL.

This clone was counted a single time. V and J are TRBV28 and TRBJ2-3; TRBD2 matches 7 bases. V was clipped by 8 bases and J by 2 bases; unmatched bases: 7. This CDR3 contains 14 residues. Germline CDR1 and CDR2: MDHEN and SYDVKM. CDR3 in amino acids: CASGRGVPTDTQYF. CDR3 coding DNA: TGTGCCAGCGGACGGGGGGTCCCCACAGATACGCAGTATTTT. The whole variable domain, remainder taken from reference TRBV28 and TRBJ2-3, is DVKVTQSSRYLVKRTGEKVFLECVQDMDHENMFWYRQDPGLGLRLIYFSYDVKMKEKGDIPEGYSVSREKKERFSLILESASTNQTSMYLCASGRGVPTDTQYFGPGTRLTVL.

Regarding this clone: In the same sample, other DNA sequences code for this CDR3. The chain has TRBV5-1 and TRBJ2-1; possibly TRBD1 for D (6 bases). V lost 4 bases to trimming and J lost 8 bases, with 10 bases between them. CDR3 length: 12 amino acids. The germline V gene has CDR1 SGHRS and CDR2 YFSETQ. CDR3 residues: CASSPDSDEQFF. In nucleotides, the CDR3 is TGCGCCAGCAGCCCGGACAGTGATGAGCAGTTCTTC.

The rearrangement uses TRBV5-4 and TRBJ2-7; 8 nucleotides match TRBD2. The ends lost 5 bases at V and 0 bases at J; junction bases unmatched: 7. The germline gives CDR1 SGHNT, CDR2 YYREEE (reference sequence). The CDR3 extends over 15 amino acids. CDR3 loop: CASSARGGNSYEQYF. The CDR3 coding sequence is TGTGCCAGCAGTGCTCGGGGGGGGAACTCCTACGAGCAGTACTTC. Looking up the rest from reference TRBV5-4 and TRBJ2-7 gives the full variable domain: ETGVTQSPTHLIKTRGQQVTLRCSSQSGHNTVSWYQQALGQGPQFIFQYYREEENGRGNFPPRFSGLQFPNYSSELNVNALELDDSALYLCASSARGGNSYEQYFGPGTRLTVT.

This chain uses TRBV2 with TRBJ1-1, with D unresolved. Germline CDR1 is SNHLY and CDR2 is FYNNEI. CDR3 length: 15 residues. Between the trimmed V and J ends, which lost 0 bases and 2 bases, there was a span of 10 bases. CDR3: CASSEAQVGNTEAFF. The DNA for the CDR3 is TGTGCCAGCAGTGAAGCGCAGGTAGGAAACACTGAAGCTTTCTTT.

This clone showed up just a few times. This chain links TRBV28 with TRBJ2-7; a possible D gene is TRBD1 (6 bases). The CDR3 runs 16 residues. V was clipped by 7 bases and J by 2 bases, with 21 bases between them. Germline CDR1 and CDR2: MDHEN and SYDVKM. In nucleotides, the CDR3 is TGTGCCAGCACCAGAGTACCTGGGCAGGGGACCTACGAGCAGTACTTC. This sequence encodes CASTRVPGQGTYEQYF.

This chain uses TRBV6-5 with TRBJ2-2; 7 bases fit TRBD1. V shed 2 bases and J 5 bases; nucleotides not matched to a gene: 5. The CDR3 is 15 amino acids. Germline CDR1 reads MNHEY; CDR2 reads SVGAGI. The CDR3 loop reads CASSYGTDLTGELFF. CDR3 in DNA: TGTGCCAGCAGTTACGGGACAGACCTTACCGGGGAGCTGTTTTTT.

V usage is TRBV6-4 and J usage is TRBJ1-1; D possibly corresponds to TRBD1 (5 bases). The germline CDR1 and CDR2 sequences are MRHNA and SNTAGT. This CDR3 spans 13 amino acids. Trimming stripped 4 bases from V and 2 bases from J, with 8 bases between. The CDR3 sequence: CASSVGGNTEAFF. The CDR3 bases are TGTGCCAGCAGTGTCGGGGGAAACACTGAAGCTTTCTTT.

In this sample, this clone turned up once. The V and J genes are TRBV6-5 and TRBJ2-1; 10 nucleotides agree with TRBD2. Unmatched junction bases numbered 4, after V lost 5 bases and J lost 3 bases. Germline CDR1 MNHEY, CDR2 SVGAGI. The length of the CDR3 is 15 residues. The CDR3 sequence is CASSLGLAFYNEQFF. As DNA, the CDR3 is TGTGCCAGCAGTCTGGGACTAGCGTTCTACAATGAGCAGTTCTTC.

DNA for the CDR3: TGTGCCAGCAACTATCTGAACGTCTATGGCTACACCTTC. It is translated as CASNYLNVYGYTF. V usage is TRBV9 and J usage is TRBJ1-2; D call uncertain. The length of the CDR3 is 13 residues. V lost 6 bases, J lost 4 bases, and 13 bases lay in between. The germline CDR1 and CDR2 sequences are SGDLS and YYNGEE.

The chain has TRBV28 and TRBJ2-2; 9 bases align to TRBD1. V was clipped by 4 bases and J by 4 bases; unmatched bases: 13. Looked up from germline, CDR1 is MDHEN and CDR2 is SYDVKM. CDR3 length: 18 amino acids. The DNA for the CDR3 is TGTGCCAGCAGTTCGGCCGCCTTACAGGGGGCAGGCACCGGGGAGCTGTTTTTT. It codes for CASSSAALQGAGTGELFF.

This clone was seen a single time. The V gene is TRBV27, the J gene TRBJ1-1; 7 nucleotides align to TRBD1. CDR3 size: 15 residues. The germline V gene has CDR1 MNHEY and CDR2 SMNVEV (reference sequence). J gave up 4 bases and V 3 bases, and 8 bases lay outside the gene matches. In nucleotides, the CDR3 is TGTGCCAGCAGTTTGATAGGGGGCGCGGCCACTGAAGCTTTCTTT. This sequence encodes CASSLIGGAATEAFF.